One sample yielded the 20 T cell receptor beta chains listed below, sequenced in a study of cytomegalovirus exposure and HLA in healthy donors. PCR primers comprised 60 Vbeta and 13 Jbeta primers. Assay used: immunoSEQ multiplex PCR; TCRdb lists only in-frame clones, some missing. The data show about 160,000 clones, with roughly 79% seen just once and about 1% held by the top ten. Sequences were obtained from PBMCs. Receptors originate from a woman aged 45-65 years in good health and CMV-seropositive.

The chain carries TRBV19 and TRBJ2-1, with 13 bases fitting TRBD2. This CDR3 spans 21 amino acids. CDR1 and CDR2 from the germline V gene are LNHDA and SQIVND (reference sequence). Trimming cost V 5 bases and J 2 bases; bases outside gene matches: 18. The DNA for the CDR3 is TGTGCCAGTAGTCCAGGGGACTACCGAGGACTAGCGGGAGCAGCCTACAATGAGCAGTTCTTC. Translating it yields CASSPGDYRGLAGAAYNEQFF.

The table lists this clone with a count of one. This chain connects TRBV5-4 to TRBJ2-2; D unresolved. V lost 2 bases, J lost 3 bases, and 5 bases lay in between. The germline V gene has CDR1 SGHNT and CDR2 YYREEE (reference sequence). This CDR3 comprises 13 residues. The CDR3 protein is CASSLDYTGELFF. The CDR3, as DNA: TGTGCCAGCAGCTTAGACTACACCGGGGAGCTGTTTTTT.

The rearrangement links TRBV11-3 to TRBJ2-3; 8 bases are shared with TRBD2. The length of the CDR3 is 15 residues. Per the germline V gene, CDR1 is SGHNT and CDR2 is YENEEA. V shed 0 bases, J shed 3 bases, and the junction held 2 bases outside the gene matches. DNA for the CDR3: TGTGCCAGCAGCTTAGAACGCGGGAGGACAGATACGCAGTATTTT. This encodes CASSLERGRTDTQYF.

V usage is TRBV4-3 and J usage is TRBJ1-5; the D gene is possibly TRBD1 (6 bases). The V end was cut by 0 bases, the J end by 0 bases, with 15 bases between. The CDR3 has 18 residues. Looked up from germline, CDR1 is LGHNA and CDR2 is YSLEER. CDR3 region: CASSQDRTGHYSNQPQHF. In DNA, the CDR3 is TGCGCCAGCAGCCAAGATCGGACGGGACACTATAGCAATCAGCCCCAGCATTTT.

V is TRBV5-4 and J is TRBJ2-1; TRBD2 matches 12 bases. This CDR3 region has 17 residues. Germline loops: CDR1 SGHNT, CDR2 YYREEE (reference sequence). V shed 0 bases, J shed 7 bases, and the junction held 8 bases outside the gene matches. The CDR3 nucleotides are TGTGCCAGCAGCTTGGAGGCTAGCGGGAGGGTGAGGAATGAGCAGTTCTTC. Translation: CASSLEASGRVRNEQFF.

CDR3 protein: CASRKTRQVQETQYF. The CDR3 DNA follows: TGTGCCAGCAGGAAAACGAGACAGGTTCAAGAGACCCAGTACTTC. The V call is TRBV2, the J call TRBJ2-5, with D maybe TRBD1 (6 bases). Germline assignment: CDR1 SNHLY and CDR2 FYNNEI. The V end lost 6 bases, the J end lost 2 bases, and 16 bases lay between the germline ends. The CDR3 contains 15 residues.

The V gene is TRBV19, the J gene TRBJ2-7, with D hard to call. V was clipped by 2 bases and J by 1 base, with 12 bases between them. The germline V gene encodes CDR1 LNHDA and CDR2 SQIVND (reference sequence). The CDR3 contains 15 residues. The DNA for the CDR3 is TGTGCCAGTAGTATAACCTACCCTCCTTCCTACGAGCAGTACTTC. Encoded protein: CASSITYPPSYEQYF.

The chain couples TRBV4-1 to TRBJ2-1; tentatively, D is TRBD1 (5 bases). From germline, CDR1 is MGHRA and CDR2 YSYEKL. The V end was cut by 0 bases, the J end by 4 bases, with 13 bases between. The CDR3 contains 16 residues. The CDR3 protein is CASSQDTRTTYNEQFF. CDR3 sequence (DNA): TGCGCCAGCAGCCAAGATACCCGGACAACGTACAATGAGCAGTTCTTC.

There are a few counts of this clone. Given the absence of the conserved phenylalanine or tryptophan at the CDR3 end, a read error is likely. No DNA is shown, since the ends of the CDR3 on it are uncertain; the CDR3 is the one TCRdb lists. The chain joins TRBV2 to TRBJ2-3; the DNA was not compared with TRBD1, the D call given in the table. The V gene's germline CDR1 is SNHLY and CDR2 FYNNEI. 14 amino acids form the CDR3, both terminal residues included. The CDR3 protein is CASSESPRDRGAHV.

In this sample, this clone turned up once. The chain has TRBV19 and TRBJ2-1; maybe TRBD2 (6 bases). With 5 bases removed from V and 6 bases from J, the gap between germline ends came to 17 bases. This CDR3 has 15 amino acids. Germline values: CDR1 LNHDA, CDR2 SQIVND (reference sequence). The DNA for the CDR3 is TGTGCCAGTAGTCTGGGACTGCGGGGCTTCAATGAGCAGTTCTTC. Translated: CASSLGLRGFNEQFF.

The chain uses TRBV5-1 and TRBJ2-5; TRBD2 might be the D (5 bases). The CDR3 is made up of 15 amino acids. The V gene's germline CDR1 is SGHRS and CDR2 YFSETQ. Deletions cut 0 bases from V and 1 base from J, with 10 bases between. The CDR3 spells CASSLAPGTQETQYF. The CDR3 DNA reads TGCGCCAGCAGCTTGGCGCCGGGAACCCAAGAGACCCAGTACTTC.

The chain employs TRBV5-1 and TRBJ2-2, with D unclear. The V end lost 4 bases, the J end lost 3 bases, and 10 bases lay between the germline ends. Germline CDR1 reads SGHRS; CDR2 reads YFSETQ. The length of the CDR3 is 14 residues. DNA for the CDR3: TGCGCCAGCAGCATACTACCCGACACCGGGGAGCTGTTTTTT. Protein sequence: CASSILPDTGELFF. Variable domain in full (rest from reference TRBV5-1 and TRBJ2-2): KAGVTQTPRYLIKTRGQQVTLSCSPISGHRSVSWYQQTPGQGLQFLFEYFSETQRNKGNFPGRFSGRQFSNSRSEMNVSTLELGDSALYLCASSILPDTGELFFGEGSRLTVL.

The V and J genes are TRBV14 and TRBJ2-3; D might be TRBD2 (5 bases). The CDR3 contains 15 residues. V lost 4 bases, J lost 0 bases, and 11 bases lay in between. Germline V gene data show CDR1 as SGHDN and CDR2 as FVKESK. The CDR3 nucleotides read TGTGCCAGCAGCCCCGGGATAACTAGCACAGATACGCAGTATTTT. Translation gives CASSPGITSTDTQYF.

Only a few counts were recorded for this clone. This chain joins TRBV6-1 and TRBJ1-5, with TRBD1 matching over 8 bases. The CDR3 has 15 amino acids. Germline lookup yields CDR1 MNHNS and CDR2 SASEGT. Trimming took 9 bases from V and 3 from J; bases not matched to a gene: 10. The CDR3 is CASNGQGGYNQPQHF. In DNA, the CDR3 is TGTGCCAGTAATGGACAGGGAGGGTACAATCAGCCCCAGCATTTT.

This clone was counted a few times. The V call is TRBV9, the J call TRBJ1-1, with TRBD1 matching 8 bases. This CDR3 comprises 14 residues. V lost 5 bases, J lost 1 base, and 4 bases stayed unmatched. The germline gives CDR1 SGDLS, CDR2 YYNGEE. The DNA of the CDR3 is TGTGCCAGCAGTCGAGGGACAGGGAACACTGAAGCTTTCTTT. This translates into CASSRGTGNTEAFF. Combining the CDR3 with reference TRBV9 and TRBJ1-1 gives the whole variable domain DSGVTQTPKHLITATGQRVTLRCSPRSGDLSVYWYQQSLDQGLQFLIQYYNGEERAKGNILERFSAQQFPDLHSELNLSSLELGDSALYFCASSRGTGNTEAFFGQGTRLTVV.

The chain carries TRBV2 and TRBJ2-5; 8 nucleotides match TRBD1. CDR1 is SNHLY and CDR2 is FYNNEI in the germline V gene. The CDR3 sequence is 13 residues long. Trimming took 5 bases from V and 4 from J; bases not matched to a gene: 3. The CDR3 loop is CASSSQGVETQYF. CDR3 sequence (DNA): TGTGCCAGCAGTTCACAGGGGGTAGAGACCCAGTACTTC.

The chain couples TRBV5-1 to TRBJ2-2; the match to TRBD2 covers 12 bases. Germline V gives CDR1 SGHRS, CDR2 YFSETQ. CDR3 length: 15 amino acids. After removal of 6 bases from V and 4 bases from J, the junction contained 4 bases not matched to a gene. Written as DNA, the CDR3 is TGCGCCAGCAAACTGACTAGCGGGGGCACCGGGGAGCTGTTTTTT. Its translation is CASKLTSGGTGELFF.

This clone was observed a single time. The gene calls are TRBV10-3 and TRBJ2-5; D is uncertain. In germline, CDR1 is ENHRY, CDR2 SYGVKD. Trimming left V 2 bases short and J 11 bases short, with 9 bases between. The CDR3 consists of 11 residues. In nucleotides, the CDR3 is TGTGCCATCAGTGAGGGTTATGAGCAGTACTTC. Encoded protein: CAISEGYEQYF.

The chain joins TRBV7-2 to TRBJ1-3; D uncertain. The CDR3 is 14 residues long. V gave up 5 bases and J gave up 0 bases, with 8 bases separating them. Germline V CDR1 and CDR2: SGHTA, FQGNSA. Written as DNA, the CDR3 is TGTGCCAGCAGCCTGGGCATCTCTGGAAACACCATATATTTT. It specifies CASSLGISGNTIYF.

In its sample, this clone was seen once. The chain has TRBV28 and TRBJ2-4, with a weak D call TRBD2 (5 bases). V lost 6 bases and J 9 bases, leaving 15 bases between the germline ends. CDR3 length equals 13 residues. Germline CDR1 is MDHEN and CDR2 is SYDVKM. The CDR3 reads CASRVGRGLIQYF. CDR3 coding DNA: TGTGCCAGCAGGGTAGGGCGAGGGCTCATTCAGTACTTC.